Shown below are 17 T cell receptor beta chains from a single sample sequenced in a study of blood T cell repertoires in COVID-19. Sequencing used immunoSEQ multiplex PCR; TCRdb keeps in-frame clones, though not all of them. Of around 260,000 clones in the sample, about four fifths were seen once. The material sequenced was peripheral blood. These receptors were obtained from a person aged 70 to 85 with COVID-19, enrolled during active disease.

This chain links TRBV5-1 with TRBJ2-1, with 9 nucleotides matching TRBD1. V trimming: 3 bases; J trimming: 7 bases; junction bases outside the gene matches: 14. The CDR3 sequence is 17 residues long. Germline V gene data show CDR1 as SGHRS and CDR2 as YFSETQ. CDR3 amino acids: CASSSTPPGQGRNEQFF. The CDR3 DNA reads as TGCGCCAGCAGCTCAACCCCTCCGGGACAGGGCCGAAATGAGCAGTTCTTC.

V and J are TRBV29-1 and TRBJ1-2, with a possible D match to TRBD1 (6 bases). The V end lost 3 bases, the J end lost 6 bases, and 14 bases lay between the germline ends. Germline loops: CDR1 SQVTM, CDR2 ANQGSEA. This CDR3 has 13 residues. CDR3 sequence (DNA): TGCAGCGTTGACACAGGGACGCTGGATGGCTACACCTTC. Translating it yields CSVDTGTLDGYTF.

J is TRBJ1-4 and V is TRBV25-1; D might be TRBD1 (5 bases). CDR1 is MGHDK and CDR2 is SYGVNS in the germline V gene. This CDR3 spans 14 amino acids. Trimming stripped 3 bases from V and 7 bases from J, with 12 bases between. CDR3 sequence (DNA): TGTGCCAGCAGTGAGGGGGGGTACGGTGAAAAACTGTTTTTT. Its protein product is CASSEGGYGEKLFF. The variable domain in full, completed from reference TRBV25-1 and TRBJ1-4, reads EADIYQTPRYLVIGTGKKITLECSQTMGHDKMYWYQQDPGMELHLIHYSYGVNSTEKGDLSSESTVSRIRTEHFPLTLESARPSHTSQYLCASSEGGYGEKLFFGSGTQLSVL.

The J gene is TRBJ2-7, the V gene TRBV7-8; possible D gene TRBD2, 7 bases. Germline CDR1 reads SGHVS; CDR2 reads FQNEAQ. The length of the CDR3 is 16 residues. V was cut by 4 bases and J by 0 bases, with 16 bases left in between. DNA for the CDR3: TGTGCCAGCAGCTCCTCGGCGGGGGCCCTCTCCTACGAGCAGTACTTC. Its translation: CASSSSAGALSYEQYF.

The table lists this clone with a few counts. The chain recombines TRBV4-1 with TRBJ2-3; the match to TRBD2 covers 11 bases. Losses at the gene ends were 1 base for V and 0 bases for J; bases not matched to a gene: 3. This CDR3 has 17 amino acids. Germline V gene sequence: CDR1 MGHRA, CDR2 YSYEKL. In DNA form, the CDR3 reads TGCGCCAGCAGCCAAGGCCCTAGCGGGGGGAGCACAGATACGCAGTATTTT. Protein: CASSQGPSGGSTDTQYF.

The chain is built from TRBV7-2 and TRBJ1-1; no definite D call. V lost 2 bases and J 2 bases, leaving 15 bases between the germline ends. Germline-derived CDR1 and CDR2 are SGHTA and FQGNSA. The CDR3 contains 16 residues. CDR3 sequence reads: CASSLRGIRTNTEAFF. Written as DNA, the CDR3 is TGTGCCAGCAGCTTACGGGGTATTCGGACCAACACTGAAGCTTTCTTT.

In its sample, this clone was seen a few times. The chain has TRBV3-1 (or the pseudogene TRBV3-2) and TRBJ1-5; 7 bases agree with TRBD1. The germline gives CDR1 LGHDT, CDR2 YNNKEL (reference sequence). The CDR3 has 15 residues. V was clipped by 2 bases and J by 7 bases; unmatched bases: 8. This CDR3 is CASSQFNRGGQPQHF. The CDR3 DNA sequence: TGTGCCAGCAGCCAATTTAACAGGGGTGGCCAGCCCCAGCATTTT.

J is TRBJ1-1 and V is TRBV6-5, with 9 nucleotides matching TRBD1. The germline gives CDR1 MNHEY, CDR2 SVGAGI. The CDR3 has 15 residues. The J segment lost 5 bases and the V segment lost 6 bases, leaving 10 bases of the junction unmatched. Written as DNA, the CDR3 is TGTGCCAGCAGCGCAAAACAGGGGGCGAGGACTGAAGCTTTCTTT. This sequence encodes CASSAKQGARTEAFF.

The rearrangement uses TRBV9 and TRBJ1-1; possible D gene TRBD1, 5 bases. This CDR3 comprises 14 residues. V lost 0 bases and J 1 base, leaving 7 bases between the germline ends. Germline assignment: CDR1 SGDLS and CDR2 YYNGEE. The CDR3, as DNA: TGTGCCAGCAGCGTAGGGGGCCCGAACACTGAAGCTTTCTTT. It is translated as CASSVGGPNTEAFF.

The chain links TRBV2 to TRBJ2-1, with 10 bases fitting TRBD2. CDR1 is SNHLY, CDR2 FYNNEI, per germline. V gave up 3 bases and J gave up 5 bases; unmatched junction bases: 13. CDR3 length: 18 amino acids. The CDR3 protein is CASSDILRGSGGDNEQFF. The DNA for the CDR3 is TGTGCCAGCAGTGATATTTTACGGGGAAGCGGGGGGGACAATGAGCAGTTCTTC.

The CDR3 DNA is TGTGCCAGTGCGGGCCAGCCCTACAATGAGCAGTTCTTC. It encodes CASAGQPYNEQFF. The chain uses TRBV19 and TRBJ2-1; possible D gene TRBD2, 5 bases. The CDR3 sequence is 13 residues long. The germline gives CDR1 LNHDA, CDR2 SQIVND (reference sequence). V lost 8 bases and J 2 bases, leaving 10 bases between the germline ends.

The gene calls are TRBV7-2 and TRBJ2-7; 7 positions agree with TRBD1. CDR1 SGHTA and CDR2 FQGNSA come from the germline V gene. The CDR3 has 13 residues. The trim removed 4 bases at V and 3 bases at J, leaving 3 bases unmatched. This CDR3 reads CASSSNRGYEQYF. CDR3 bases: TGTGCCAGCAGCTCGAACAGGGGCTACGAGCAGTACTTC.

The DNA of the CDR3 is TGTGCCAGTAGTCTCACGGGACAGGTCCGTCAGCCCCAGCATTTT. This translates into CASSLTGQVRQPQHF. The chain recombines TRBV19 with TRBJ1-5, with 8 bases fitting TRBD1. V shed 5 bases and J 6 bases; nucleotides not matched to a gene: 9. Germline V gene data show CDR1 as LNHDA and CDR2 as SQIVND (reference sequence). This CDR3 comprises 15 residues.

The chain links TRBV18 to TRBJ2-1; 9 bases agree with TRBD2. Germline CDR1 and CDR2: KGHSH and LQKENI. The V segment lost 3 bases and the J segment 3 bases; nucleotides outside the gene matches: 9. This CDR3 has 17 residues. The CDR3 DNA reads TGTGCCAGCTCACCTGAGTCTGCGGGGGGGTTCTACAATGAGCAGTTCTTC. Translated, it gives CASSPESAGGFYNEQFF.

The chain combines TRBV13 with TRBJ1-3, with a tentative D call TRBD1 (5 bases). Trimming took off 4 bases at V and 2 bases at J, with 9 bases between the two ends. Germline CDR1 reads PRHDT; CDR2 reads FYEKMQ (reference sequence). The CDR3 contains 14 residues. Written as DNA, the CDR3 is TGTGCCAGCAGCTACGGGGGTCCTGGAAACACCATATATTTT. Protein product: CASSYGGPGNTIYF.

The chain links TRBV19 to TRBJ2-3, with 13 nucleotides matching TRBD2. Looked up from germline, CDR1 is LNHDA and CDR2 is SQIVND (reference sequence). Germline trimming cut 4 bases from V and 4 bases from J; bases unmatched to any gene: 8. The CDR3 contains 17 residues. Here the CDR3 DNA reads TGTGCCAGTAGTAAAAGGACTAGCGGGAGATCTGCAGATACGCAGTATTTT. Amino acids: CASSKRTSGRSADTQYF.

V usage is TRBV7-2 and J usage is TRBJ1-4; D remains unclear. V lost 1 base and J lost 7, with 13 bases in between. The germline CDR1 and CDR2 sequences are SGHTA and FQGNSA. The CDR3 is made up of 15 amino acids. The CDR3 spells CASSLGTGAGEKLFF. Written as DNA, the CDR3 is TGTGCCAGCAGCTTAGGCACGGGTGCGGGTGAAAAACTGTTTTTT.